This record covers a single TCR beta chain. What it binds is not known. The data were obtained in a study of identical twins. Study-wide results and caveats: An excess of low generation probability was shown by twin-shared out-of-frame alpha sequences.

Looked up from germline, CDR1 is LGHDT and CDR2 is YNNKEL (reference sequence). V was shortened by 4 bases and J by 5 bases, with 12 bases between the two germline ends. CDR3 length: 13 amino acids. TCRdb passed the 5' RACE reads through MiXCR, listing each CDR3 protein once. Among 700,000 to 950,000 distinct CDR3 sequences listed, roughly an eighth were seen once. These same data were also listed under a study on yellow fever vaccine responses in identical twins. Turning to that study: Twins' vaccine T cell response reportedly seemed partly convergent, partly personalized.

Sample: PBMCs. This clonotype was obtained from a woman younger than 30 in good health. The chain has TRBV3-1 and TRBJ2-7; D may be TRBD1 (6 bases). CDR3 residues: CASSLTGKHEQYF. CDR3 bases: TGTGCCAGCAGCCTTACAGGGAAGCACGAGCAGTACTTC.